The source of this TCR beta chain is a study of beta chain features in type 1 diabetes. One heparinised draw of blood, averaging about 116 mL, came from each donor. Germline loops: CDR1 SGHDT, CDR2 YYEEEE. The CDR3 extends over 14 amino acids. The V end was cut by 0 bases, the J end by 7 bases, with 13 bases between. Expressed TCRB transcripts were sequenced because the isolated RNA had all been reverse transcribed beforehand. It was found that naive, central memory and regulatory T cell samples averaged about 3.4 million reads. Sequenced by immunoSEQ multiplex PCR; TCRdb stores in-frame clones only, minus some. The sample holds about 360,000 clones, over 10% seen once.

The sequencing input was naive CD4+ T cells from blood. This chain connects TRBV5-6 to TRBJ1-2; a weak D match, TRBD1 (6 bases). The TCR was taken from a man between 18 and 29 years old in good health. CDR3 sequence: CASSLAAGAGGYTF. CDR3 nucleotides: TGTGCCAGCAGCTTGGCCGCGGGGGCCGGTGGCTACACCTTC.